The sequence of this T cell receptor beta chain was determined in a study of blood T cell repertoires in COVID-19. Study-level background: The cDNA or gDNA used as material had been derived from T cells, B-cell-depleted T cells, or PBMCs.

Using immunoSEQ multiplex PCR, the repertoire was profiled, and TCRdb retains in-frame clones only, with some absent. This table holds around 310,000 clones, about 88% found once. The CDR3 covers 15 residues. With V trimmed by 6 bases and J by 0 bases, 6 bases remained unmatched. Germline loops: CDR1 SNHLY, CDR2 FYNNEI. The TCR was taken from a middle-aged woman who had recovered from COVID-19. The chain uses TRBV2 and TRBJ1-2; 8 positions agree with TRBD1. The specimen sequenced was PBMCs or T cells enriched from blood (not recorded which). The CDR3 sequence is CASSPGTGANYGYTF. For the CDR3, the DNA is TGTGCCAGCAGCCCCGGGACAGGAGCTAACTATGGCTACACCTTC.